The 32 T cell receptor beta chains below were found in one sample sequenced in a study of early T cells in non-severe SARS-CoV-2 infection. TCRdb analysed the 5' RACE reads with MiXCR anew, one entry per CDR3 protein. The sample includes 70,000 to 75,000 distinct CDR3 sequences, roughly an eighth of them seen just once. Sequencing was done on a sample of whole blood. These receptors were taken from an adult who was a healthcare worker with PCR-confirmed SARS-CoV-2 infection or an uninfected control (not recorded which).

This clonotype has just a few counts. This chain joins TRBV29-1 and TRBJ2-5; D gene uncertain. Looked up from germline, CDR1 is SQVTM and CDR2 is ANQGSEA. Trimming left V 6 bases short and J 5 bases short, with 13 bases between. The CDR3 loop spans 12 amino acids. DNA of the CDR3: TGCAGCGTAGCCCAACTGGTCGAGACCCAGTACTTC. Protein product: CSVAQLVETQYF.

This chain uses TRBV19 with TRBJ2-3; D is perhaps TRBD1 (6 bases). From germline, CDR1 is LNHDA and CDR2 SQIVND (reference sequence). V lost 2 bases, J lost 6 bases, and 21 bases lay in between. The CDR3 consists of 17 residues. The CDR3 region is CASSILLDAVRGDTQYF. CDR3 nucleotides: TGTGCCAGTAGTATACTCTTGGACGCGGTGAGGGGGGATACGCAGTATTTT.

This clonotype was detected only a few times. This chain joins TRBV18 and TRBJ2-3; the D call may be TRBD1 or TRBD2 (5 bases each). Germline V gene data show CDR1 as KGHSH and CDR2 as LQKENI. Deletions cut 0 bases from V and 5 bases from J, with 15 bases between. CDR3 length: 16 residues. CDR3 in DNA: TGTGCCAGCTCACCACCGTCGACGGGGCCTGGAGATACGCAGTATTTT. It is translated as CASSPPSTGPGDTQYF.

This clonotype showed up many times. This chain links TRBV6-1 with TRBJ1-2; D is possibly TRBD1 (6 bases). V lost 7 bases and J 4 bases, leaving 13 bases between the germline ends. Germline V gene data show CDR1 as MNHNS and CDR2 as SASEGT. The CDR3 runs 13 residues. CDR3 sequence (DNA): TGTGCCAGCACAAGACAGGCGGGCTATGGCTACACCTTC. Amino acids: CASTRQAGYGYTF.

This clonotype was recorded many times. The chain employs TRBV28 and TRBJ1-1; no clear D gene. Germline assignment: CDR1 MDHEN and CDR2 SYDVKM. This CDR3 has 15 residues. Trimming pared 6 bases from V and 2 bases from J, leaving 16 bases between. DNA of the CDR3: TGTGCCAGCAGCGAGACCGCCCTGGACAACACTGAAGCTTTCTTT. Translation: CASSETALDNTEAFF.

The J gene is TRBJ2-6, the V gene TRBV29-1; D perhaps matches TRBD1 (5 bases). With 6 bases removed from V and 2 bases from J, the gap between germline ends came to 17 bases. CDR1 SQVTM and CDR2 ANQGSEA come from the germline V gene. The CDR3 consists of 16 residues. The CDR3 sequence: CSVLDSSRTGANVLTF. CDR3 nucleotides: TGCAGCGTCCTAGACAGCTCTCGGACTGGGGCCAACGTCCTGACTTTC.

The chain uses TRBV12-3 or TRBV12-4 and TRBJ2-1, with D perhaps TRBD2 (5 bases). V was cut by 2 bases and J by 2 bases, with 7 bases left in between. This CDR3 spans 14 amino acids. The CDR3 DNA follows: TGTGCCAGCAGTTTAACGGGAACCTACAATGAGCAGTTCTTC. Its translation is CASSLTGTYNEQFF.

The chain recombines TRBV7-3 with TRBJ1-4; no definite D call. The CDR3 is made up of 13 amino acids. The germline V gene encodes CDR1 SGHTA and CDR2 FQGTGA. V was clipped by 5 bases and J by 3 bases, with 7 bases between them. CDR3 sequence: CASSQSPNEKLFF. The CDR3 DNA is TGTGCCAGCAGCCAAAGTCCTAATGAAAAACTGTTTTTT.

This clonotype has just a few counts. CDR3 region: CASSLPGSEAFF. CDR3 sequence (DNA): TGTGCCAGCAGCCTTCCCGGGTCTGAAGCTTTCTTT. This chain links TRBV27 with TRBJ1-1, with D unclear. From germline, CDR1 is MNHEY and CDR2 SMNVEV (reference sequence). CDR3 length: 12 amino acids. V shed 6 bases and J shed 6 bases, with 11 bases lying between them.

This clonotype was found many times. The CDR3 loop is CASRLSTGELFF. Here the CDR3 DNA reads TGTGCCAGCAGACTCTCGACCGGGGAGCTGTTTTTT. The chain links TRBV28 to TRBJ2-2; no clear D gene. The CDR3 contains 12 residues. Germline V gene lookup returns CDR1 MDHEN and CDR2 SYDVKM. V was shortened by 6 bases and J by 5 bases, with 7 bases between the two germline ends.

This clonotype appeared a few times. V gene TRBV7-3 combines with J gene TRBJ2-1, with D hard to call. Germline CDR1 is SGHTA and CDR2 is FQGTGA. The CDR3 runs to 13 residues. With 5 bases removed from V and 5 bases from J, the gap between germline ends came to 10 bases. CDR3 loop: CASSPQFDNEQFF. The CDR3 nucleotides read TGTGCCAGCAGCCCCCAATTCGACAATGAGCAGTTCTTC.

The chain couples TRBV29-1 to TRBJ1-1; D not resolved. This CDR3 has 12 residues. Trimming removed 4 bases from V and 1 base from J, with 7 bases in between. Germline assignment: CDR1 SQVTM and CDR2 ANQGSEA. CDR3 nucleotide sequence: TGCAGCGTTGCACAGCGGAACACTGAAGCTTTCTTT. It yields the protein CSVAQRNTEAFF.

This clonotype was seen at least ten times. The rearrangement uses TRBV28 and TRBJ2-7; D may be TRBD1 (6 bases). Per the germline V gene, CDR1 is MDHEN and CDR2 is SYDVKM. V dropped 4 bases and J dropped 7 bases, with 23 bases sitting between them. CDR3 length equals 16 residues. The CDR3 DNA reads TGTGCCAGCAGTTCTCCGGGCGGCAGGGGCAGGCGAGAGCAGTACTTC. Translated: CASSSPGGRGRREQYF. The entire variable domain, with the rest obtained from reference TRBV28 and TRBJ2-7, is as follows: DVKVTQSSRYLVKRTGEKVFLECVQDMDHENMFWYRQDPGLGLRLIYFSYDVKMKEKGDIPEGYSVSREKKERFSLILESASTNQTSMYLCASSSPGGRGRREQYFGPGTRLTVT.

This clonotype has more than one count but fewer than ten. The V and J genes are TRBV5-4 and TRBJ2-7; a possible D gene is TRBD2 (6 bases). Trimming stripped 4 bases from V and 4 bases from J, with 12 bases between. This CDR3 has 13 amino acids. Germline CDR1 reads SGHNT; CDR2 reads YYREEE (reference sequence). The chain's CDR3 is CASSPGVGYEQYF. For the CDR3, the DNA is TGTGCCAGCAGCCCGGGGGTGGGGTACGAGCAGTACTTC.

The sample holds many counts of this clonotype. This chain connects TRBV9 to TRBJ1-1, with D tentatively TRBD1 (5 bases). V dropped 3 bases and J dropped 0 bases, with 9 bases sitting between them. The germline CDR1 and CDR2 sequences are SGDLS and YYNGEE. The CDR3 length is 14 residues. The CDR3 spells CASSAGTMNTEAFF. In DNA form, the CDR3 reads TGTGCCAGCAGCGCCGGGACTATGAACACTGAAGCTTTCTTT.

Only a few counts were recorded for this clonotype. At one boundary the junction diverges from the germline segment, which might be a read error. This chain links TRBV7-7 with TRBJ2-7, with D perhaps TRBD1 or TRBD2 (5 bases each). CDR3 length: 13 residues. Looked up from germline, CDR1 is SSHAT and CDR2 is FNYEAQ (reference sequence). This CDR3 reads CASSSSLRDLLFF. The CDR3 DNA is TGTGCCAGCAGCTCCTCGCTCCGGGACCTCCTATTCTTC.

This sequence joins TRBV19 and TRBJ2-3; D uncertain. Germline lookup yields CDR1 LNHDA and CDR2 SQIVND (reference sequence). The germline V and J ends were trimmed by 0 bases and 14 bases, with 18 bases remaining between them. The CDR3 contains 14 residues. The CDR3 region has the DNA TGTGCCAGTAGTATAGATTCGAGGCGGACCCTGCGGTATTTT. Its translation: CASSIDSRRTLRYF.

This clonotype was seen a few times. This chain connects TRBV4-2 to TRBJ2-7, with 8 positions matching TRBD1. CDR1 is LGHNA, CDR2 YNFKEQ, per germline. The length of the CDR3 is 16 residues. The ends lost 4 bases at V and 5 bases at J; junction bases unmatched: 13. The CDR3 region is CASSPRPGTGWDEQYF. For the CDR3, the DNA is TGTGCCAGCAGCCCGCGTCCCGGGACAGGATGGGACGAGCAGTACTTC.

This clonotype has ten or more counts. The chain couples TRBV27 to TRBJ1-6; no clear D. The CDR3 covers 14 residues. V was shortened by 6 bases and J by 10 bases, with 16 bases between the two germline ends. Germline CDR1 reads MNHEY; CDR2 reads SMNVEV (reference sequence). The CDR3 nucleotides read TGTGCCAGCAGCCCCCTTTTAGCGCCCTCACCCCTCCACTTT. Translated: CASSPLLAPSPLHF.

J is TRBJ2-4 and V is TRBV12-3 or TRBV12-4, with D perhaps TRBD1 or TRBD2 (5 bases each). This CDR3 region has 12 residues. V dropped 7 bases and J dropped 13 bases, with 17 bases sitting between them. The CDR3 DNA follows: TGTGCCAGCACCCTGGGACGCTCGAGGCAGTACTTC. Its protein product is CASTLGRSRQYF.

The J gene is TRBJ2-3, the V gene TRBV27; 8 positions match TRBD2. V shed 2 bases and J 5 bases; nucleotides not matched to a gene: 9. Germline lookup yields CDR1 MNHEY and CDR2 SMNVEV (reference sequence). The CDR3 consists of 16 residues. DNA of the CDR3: TGTGCCAGCAGTTTAACAGCGGGGGTAGCAGGAGATACGCAGTATTTT. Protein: CASSLTAGVAGDTQYF.

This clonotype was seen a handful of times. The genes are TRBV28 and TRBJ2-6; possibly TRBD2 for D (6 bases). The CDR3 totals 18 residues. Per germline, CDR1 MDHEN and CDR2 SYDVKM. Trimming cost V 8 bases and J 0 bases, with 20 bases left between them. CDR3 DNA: TGTGCCAGCGCCCGGAGGCGGGGATTGAGCTCTGGGGCCAACGTCCTGACTTTC. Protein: CASARRRGLSSGANVLTF.

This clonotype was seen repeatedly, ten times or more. CDR3 residues: CASSEAGGSKPQHF. The CDR3 region has the DNA TGTGCCAGCAGCGAGGCAGGGGGAAGTAAGCCCCAGCATTTT. The chain is built from TRBV7-2 and TRBJ1-5; 7 nucleotides match TRBD1. The CDR3 covers 14 residues. V lost 5 bases, J lost 8 bases, and 9 bases stayed unmatched. Germline CDR1 is SGHTA and CDR2 is FQGNSA.

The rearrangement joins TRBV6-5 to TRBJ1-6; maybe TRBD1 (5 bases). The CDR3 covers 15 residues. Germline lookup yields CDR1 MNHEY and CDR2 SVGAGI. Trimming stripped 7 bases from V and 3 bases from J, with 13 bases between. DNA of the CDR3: TGTGCCAGCAATCGCCGGGACGGCTATAATTCACCCCTCCACTTT. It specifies CASNRRDGYNSPLHF.

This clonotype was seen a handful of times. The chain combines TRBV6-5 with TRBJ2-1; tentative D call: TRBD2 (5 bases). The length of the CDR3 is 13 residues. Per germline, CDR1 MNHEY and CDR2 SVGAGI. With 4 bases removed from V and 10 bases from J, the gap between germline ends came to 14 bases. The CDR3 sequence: CASSFSAVFEQFF. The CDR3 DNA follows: TGTGCCAGCAGTTTTAGCGCCGTATTCGAGCAGTTCTTC.

Here the CDR3 DNA reads TGTGCCAGCAGCAGTACGGGGAACATTCAGTACTTC. It translates to CASSSTGNIQYF. The genes are TRBV9 and TRBJ2-4, with a tentative D call TRBD2 (5 bases). The V gene lost 4 bases and the J gene lost 7 bases, with 9 bases spanning the gap. The CDR3 spans 12 residues. The germline V gene has CDR1 SGDLS and CDR2 YYNGEE.

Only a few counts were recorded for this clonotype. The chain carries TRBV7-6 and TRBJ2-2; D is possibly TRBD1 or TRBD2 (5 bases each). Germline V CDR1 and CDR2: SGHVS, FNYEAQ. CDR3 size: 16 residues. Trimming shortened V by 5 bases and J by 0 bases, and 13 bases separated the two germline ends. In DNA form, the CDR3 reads TGTGCCAGCAGCCCTTCCCAGGGACCGAACACCGGGGAGCTGTTTTTT. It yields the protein CASSPSQGPNTGELFF.

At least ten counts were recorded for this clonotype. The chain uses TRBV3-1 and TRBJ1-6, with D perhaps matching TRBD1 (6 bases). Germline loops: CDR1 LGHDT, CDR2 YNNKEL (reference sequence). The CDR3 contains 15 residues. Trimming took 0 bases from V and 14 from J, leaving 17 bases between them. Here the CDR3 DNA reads TGTGCCAGCAGCCAAGACCCAGTCGGGGGCGTATCCCTCCACTTT. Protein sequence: CASSQDPVGGVSLHF.

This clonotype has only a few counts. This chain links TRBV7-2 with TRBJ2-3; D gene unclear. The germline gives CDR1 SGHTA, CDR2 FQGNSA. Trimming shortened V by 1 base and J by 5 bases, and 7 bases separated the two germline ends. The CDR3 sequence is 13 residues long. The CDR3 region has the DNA TGTGCCAGCAGCTTAGAAGGCCGAGATACGCAGTATTTT. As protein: CASSLEGRDTQYF.

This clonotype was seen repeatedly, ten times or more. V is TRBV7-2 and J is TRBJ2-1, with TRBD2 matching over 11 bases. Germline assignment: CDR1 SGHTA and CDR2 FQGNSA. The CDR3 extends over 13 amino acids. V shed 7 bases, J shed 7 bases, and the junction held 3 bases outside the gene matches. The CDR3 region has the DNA TGTGCCAGCATGCTAGCGGGGGGTAATGAGCAGTTCTTC. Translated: CASMLAGGNEQFF.

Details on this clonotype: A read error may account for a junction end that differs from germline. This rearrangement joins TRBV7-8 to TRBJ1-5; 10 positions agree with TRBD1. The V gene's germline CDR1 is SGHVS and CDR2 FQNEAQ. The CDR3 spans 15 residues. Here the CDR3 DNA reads TGTGCCAGCAGATTAGGGGACAGGGGAAATCAGCCCCAGCATTTT. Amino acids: CASRLGDRGNQPQHF.

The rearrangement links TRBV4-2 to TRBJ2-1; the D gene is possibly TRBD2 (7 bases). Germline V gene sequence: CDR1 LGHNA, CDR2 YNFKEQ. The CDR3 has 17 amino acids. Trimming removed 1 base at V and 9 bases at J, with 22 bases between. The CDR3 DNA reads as TGTGCCAGCAGCCAAGCAGGAGGGGGGGCCCGAGAGGTTGAGCAGTTCTTC. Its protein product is CASSQAGGGAREVEQFF.